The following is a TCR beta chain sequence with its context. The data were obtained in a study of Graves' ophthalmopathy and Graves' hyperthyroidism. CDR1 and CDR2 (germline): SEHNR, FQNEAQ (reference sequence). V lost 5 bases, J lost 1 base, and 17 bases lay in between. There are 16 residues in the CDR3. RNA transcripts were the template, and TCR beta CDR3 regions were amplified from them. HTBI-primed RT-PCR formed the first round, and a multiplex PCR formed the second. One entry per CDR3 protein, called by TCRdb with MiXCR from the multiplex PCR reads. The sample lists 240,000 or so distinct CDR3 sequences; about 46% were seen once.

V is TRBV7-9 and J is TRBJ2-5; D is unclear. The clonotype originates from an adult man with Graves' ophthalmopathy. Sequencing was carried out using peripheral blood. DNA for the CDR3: TGTGCCAGCAGCCAAGGCGGCAGTCTGGCCCAAGAGACCCAGTACTTC. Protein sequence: CASSQGGSLAQETQYF.